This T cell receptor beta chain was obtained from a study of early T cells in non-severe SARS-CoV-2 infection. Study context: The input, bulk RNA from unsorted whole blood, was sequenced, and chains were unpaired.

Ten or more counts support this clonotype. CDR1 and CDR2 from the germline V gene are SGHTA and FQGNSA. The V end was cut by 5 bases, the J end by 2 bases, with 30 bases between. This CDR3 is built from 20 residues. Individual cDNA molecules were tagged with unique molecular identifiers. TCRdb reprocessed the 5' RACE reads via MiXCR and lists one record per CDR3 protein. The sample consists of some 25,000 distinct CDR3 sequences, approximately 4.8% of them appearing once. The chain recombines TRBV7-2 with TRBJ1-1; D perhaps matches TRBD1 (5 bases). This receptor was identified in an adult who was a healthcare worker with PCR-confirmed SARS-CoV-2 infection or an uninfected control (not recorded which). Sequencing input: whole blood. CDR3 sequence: CASSPIRLGRDLLNNTEAFF. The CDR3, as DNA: TGTGCCAGCAGCCCTATCCGCTTGGGCAGGGACCTATTGAACAACACTGAAGCTTTCTTT.